The source of this T cell receptor (beta chain) is a study of blood T cell repertoires in COVID-19. At the level of the study: There were acute and convalescent COVID-19 samples, and they came from the United States, Italy and Spain. PBMCs, B-cell-depleted T cells, or T cells provided the cDNA or gDNA that made up the material.

Germline V lookup: CDR1 SNHLY, CDR2 FYNNEI. The CDR3 runs to 14 residues. Trimming removed 6 bases from V and 4 bases from J; junction bases left unmatched: 5. This clone was detected a few times. In the original analysis: Nucleated cell number was recorded as an estimate derived from reference gene primer amplification. Clones were sequenced by immunoSEQ multiplex PCR, and TCRdb holds only the in-frame ones, with some missing. The D gene and trimming were derived from the DNA, and the V and J assignments and clone size from that table. Of some 86,000 clones detected, about 83% appear once; the ten largest clones hold roughly 15%.

This sequence joins TRBV2 and TRBJ2-7; 11 nucleotides align to TRBD2. Source material: peripheral blood. The source of this sequence is a woman aged 70 to 79 with acute or convalescent COVID-19. CDR3 protein: CASSPGTSGYEQYV. The CDR3 region has the DNA TGTGCCAGCAGCCCCGGGACTAGCGGTTACGAGCAGTACGTC.